These T cell receptor beta chains were read from a single sample in a study of blood T cell repertoires in COVID-19. This table comes from immunoSEQ multiplex PCR, and its TCRdb copy is limited to in-frame clones, with some not included. The table has 100,000 to 150,000 clones, roughly four fifths seen once; the top ten hold 6%. The source material was peripheral blood. These receptors were taken from a man older than 75 with COVID-19, enrolled during active disease. The CDR3 runs from the conserved cysteine through the conserved F or W. Fields, in order: CDR3 length, V gene, D gene, CDR3 protein. A D gene is named only where the DNA matches it firmly.

16 TRBV19 TRBD1 CASSIDPRADRGEAFF
12 TRBV28 TRBD1 CASSQGAGELFF
14 TRBV14 TRBD2 CASSRTSGGGELFF
18 TRBV28 TRBD1 CASSAPGQGIRNNSPLHF
17 TRBV30 - CAWSVGGTRSSGNTIYF
13 TRBV19 - CASSRQTQETQYF
16 TRBV6-2/TRBV6-3 - CASSYPWTGASYEQYF
14 TRBV6-5 TRBD2 CASNLAGGPSTQYF
16 TRBV4-2 TRBD1 CASSRRPGQGDSPLHF
14 TRBV7-8 - CASSRRHAQETQYF
12 TRBV28 - CASTTDSYGYTF